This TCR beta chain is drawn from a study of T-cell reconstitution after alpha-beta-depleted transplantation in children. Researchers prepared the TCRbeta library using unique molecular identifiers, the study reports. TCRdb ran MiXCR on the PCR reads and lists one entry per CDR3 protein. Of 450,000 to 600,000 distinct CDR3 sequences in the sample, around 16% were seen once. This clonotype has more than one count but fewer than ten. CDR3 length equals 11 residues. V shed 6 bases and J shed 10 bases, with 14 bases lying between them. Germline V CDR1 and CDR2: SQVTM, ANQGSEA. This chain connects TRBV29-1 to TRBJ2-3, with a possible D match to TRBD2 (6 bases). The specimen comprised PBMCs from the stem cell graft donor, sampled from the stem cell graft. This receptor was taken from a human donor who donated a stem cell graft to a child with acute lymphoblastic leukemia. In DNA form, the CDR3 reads TGCAGCGTCGAAACTAGCAAATCGCAGTATTTT. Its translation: CSVETSKSQYF.